These T cell receptor beta chains were read from a single sample in a study of early T cells in non-severe SARS-CoV-2 infection. TCRdb recomputed calls from the 5' RACE reads with MiXCR, one row per CDR3 protein. The sample gives some 50,000 distinct CDR3 sequences, over 9.5% of which show up once; around 4.4% is in the top ten. Sequencing was carried out using whole blood. The receptors derive from an adult who was a healthcare worker with PCR-confirmed SARS-CoV-2 infection or an uninfected control (not recorded which). Both conserved end residues are part of each CDR3. D genes are given only for firm matches. Only some rows state a clone size, as once, few, many or a class for expanded clones.

d_call: TRBD2
j_call: TRBJ2-3
v_call: TRBV6-1
clone_size: many
cdr3_length: 15
cdr3_nt: TGTGCCAGCAGTACCCAGCGGGGCAGCACAGATACGCAGTATTTT
cdr3_aa: CASSTQRGSTDTQYF

d_call: TRBD2
j_call: TRBJ2-1
v_call: TRBV11-3
clone_size: -
cdr3_length: 16
cdr3_nt: TGTGCCAGCAGCCCTATTACTAGCGGGGTTTACAATGAGCAGTTCTTC
cdr3_aa: CASSPITSGVYNEQFF

d_call: TRBD2
j_call: TRBJ2-1
v_call: TRBV7-2
clone_size: many
cdr3_length: 15
cdr3_nt: TGTGCCAGCAGCCACGGTAGCGGGCCGTACAATGAGCAGTTCTTC
cdr3_aa: CASSHGSGPYNEQFF

d_call: -
j_call: TRBJ1-4
v_call: TRBV21-1
clone_size: many
cdr3_length: 14
cdr3_nt: TGTGCCAGCAGCAAAAGGGACAGCTCTGAAAAACTGTTTTTT
cdr3_aa: CASSKRDSSEKLFF

d_call: -
j_call: TRBJ1-4
v_call: TRBV20-1
clone_size: -
cdr3_length: 12
cdr3_nt: TGCAGTGCTAGAGTGGGTTATGAAAAACTGTTTTTT
cdr3_aa: CSARVGYEKLFF

d_call: -
j_call: TRBJ2-2
v_call: TRBV7-6
clone_size: few
cdr3_length: 19
cdr3_nt: TGTGCCAGCAGCTTAGAACAAGCTTGGGGGGACGTGTACACCGGGGAGCTGTTTTTT
cdr3_aa: CASSLEQAWGDVYTGELFF

d_call: -
j_call: TRBJ2-5
v_call: TRBV12-3/TRBV12-4
clone_size: -
cdr3_length: 14
cdr3_nt: TGTGCCAGCAGTTCCGGAGCCGGGGTCGAGACCCAGTACTTC
cdr3_aa: CASSSGAGVETQYF

d_call: -
j_call: TRBJ2-2
v_call: TRBV29-1
clone_size: few
cdr3_length: 11
cdr3_nt: TGCAGCAGGGTCGGCACCGGGGAGCTGTTTTTT
cdr3_aa: CSRVGTGELFF

d_call: TRBD2
j_call: TRBJ2-7
v_call: TRBV12-3/TRBV12-4
clone_size: many
cdr3_length: 15
cdr3_nt: TGTGCCAGCAGTTTGGGGGGGAGACTCCGCTACGAGCAGTACTTC
cdr3_aa: CASSLGGRLRYEQYF

d_call: TRBD1
j_call: TRBJ1-4
v_call: TRBV5-4
clone_size: few
cdr3_length: 15
cdr3_nt: TGTGCCAGCAGCTTACCGGGACAGGGAAATGAAAAACTGTTTTTT
cdr3_aa: CASSLPGQGNEKLFF

d_call: -
j_call: TRBJ2-5
v_call: TRBV7-2
clone_size: -
cdr3_length: 15
cdr3_nt: TGTGCCAGCAGCTTAAGTATGGGACATCGAGAGACCCAGTACTTC
cdr3_aa: CASSLSMGHRETQYF

d_call: TRBD1
j_call: TRBJ2-7
v_call: TRBV7-6
clone_size: many
cdr3_length: 15
cdr3_nt: TGTGCCAGCAGCATGCCGGGACAGGGTGCCTACGAGCAGTACTTC
cdr3_aa: CASSMPGQGAYEQYF

d_call: TRBD1
j_call: TRBJ1-2
v_call: TRBV30
clone_size: many
cdr3_length: 17
cdr3_nt: TGTGCCTGGACCGCCCGCCCGGGACAGGGAGGAAGCTATGGCTACACCTTC
cdr3_aa: CAWTARPGQGGSYGYTF

d_call: -
j_call: TRBJ2-1
v_call: TRBV6-5
clone_size: few
cdr3_length: 11
cdr3_nt: TGTGCCACCGGTCGGGAAGGCGAGCAGTTCTTC
cdr3_aa: CATGREGEQFF

d_call: -
j_call: TRBJ1-2
v_call: TRBV6-4
clone_size: -
cdr3_length: 15
cdr3_nt: TGTGCCACACGACCCTCCGCCGGTAGCTACTATGGCTACACCTTC
cdr3_aa: CATRPSAGSYYGYTF

d_call: TRBD2
j_call: TRBJ2-7
v_call: TRBV28
clone_size: few
cdr3_length: 16
cdr3_nt: TGTGCCAGCAGTCCTACTGGACTAGCGGGAGGGAACGAGCAGTACTTC
cdr3_aa: CASSPTGLAGGNEQYF

d_call: -
j_call: TRBJ2-7
v_call: TRBV29-1
clone_size: many
cdr3_length: 14
cdr3_nt: TGCAGCGCTACTACCCCGAAGGGCCCCTACGAGCAGTACTTC
cdr3_aa: CSATTPKGPYEQYF

d_call: TRBD1
j_call: TRBJ2-4
v_call: TRBV29-1
clone_size: few
cdr3_length: 12
cdr3_nt: TGCAGCGGGGGACAGCAAAAAAACATTCAGTACTTC
cdr3_aa: CSGGQQKNIQYF

d_call: -
j_call: TRBJ2-1
v_call: TRBV7-2
clone_size: few
cdr3_length: 16
cdr3_nt: TGTGCCAGCAGCTTAGGGCCCCCAGGGTCCTACAATGAGCAGTTCTTC
cdr3_aa: CASSLGPPGSYNEQFF

d_call: -
j_call: TRBJ2-7
v_call: TRBV5-6
clone_size: many
cdr3_length: 13
cdr3_nt: TGTGCCAGCAGCTTGGTAGGGGGCTACGAGCAGTACTTC
cdr3_aa: CASSLVGGYEQYF

d_call: TRBD1
j_call: TRBJ1-2
v_call: TRBV7-6
clone_size: many
cdr3_length: 19
cdr3_nt: TGTGCCAGCAGCTTGGTTCCGGGACAGGGGATGTTAAGGAACTATGGCTACACCTTC
cdr3_aa: CASSLVPGQGMLRNYGYTF

d_call: TRBD2
j_call: TRBJ2-2
v_call: TRBV6-5
clone_size: many
cdr3_length: 17
cdr3_nt: TGTGCCAGCAGACGACTAGCGGGAGGGACCAGCCCCGGGGAGCTGTTTTTT
cdr3_aa: CASRRLAGGTSPGELFF

d_call: -
j_call: TRBJ1-1
v_call: TRBV18
clone_size: many
cdr3_length: 14
cdr3_nt: TGTGCCAGCTCACCGGGCCTAGTCACCCCTGAAGCTTTCTTT
cdr3_aa: CASSPGLVTPEAFF

d_call: TRBD1
j_call: TRBJ1-1
v_call: TRBV5-1
clone_size: few
cdr3_length: 15
cdr3_nt: TGCGCCAGCAGCTTTGGGACAGCCCGGGATCTTGTAGCTTTCTTT
cdr3_aa: CASSFGTARDLVAFF

d_call: TRBD1
j_call: TRBJ2-5
v_call: TRBV14
clone_size: -
cdr3_length: 16
cdr3_nt: TGTGCCAGCAGCCATGACAGGGTATATGGGCAAGAGACCCAGTACTTC
cdr3_aa: CASSHDRVYGQETQYF

d_call: -
j_call: TRBJ1-5
v_call: TRBV18
clone_size: -
cdr3_length: 16
cdr3_nt: TGTGCCAGCTCACGAGACGTGTCGGGGAGCAATCAGCCCCAGCATTTT
cdr3_aa: CASSRDVSGSNQPQHF

d_call: -
j_call: TRBJ1-1
v_call: TRBV21-1
clone_size: -
cdr3_length: 16
cdr3_nt: TGTGCCAGCAGCAGAAACCCCAGGGAGCTGAACACTGAAGCTTTCTTT
cdr3_aa: CASSRNPRELNTEAFF

d_call: -
j_call: TRBJ2-3
v_call: TRBV5-4
clone_size: many
cdr3_length: 13
cdr3_nt: TGTGCCAGCAGCTTGGTAGGGGGGAGCCAGCGGTATTTT
cdr3_aa: CASSLVGGSQRYF

d_call: TRBD2
j_call: TRBJ2-3
v_call: TRBV29-1
clone_size: many
cdr3_length: 14
cdr3_nt: TGCAGCGCCCCGACTAGCGGGGGCCGGGATACGCAGTATTTT
cdr3_aa: CSAPTSGGRDTQYF

d_call: TRBD2
j_call: TRBJ2-4
v_call: TRBV12-3/TRBV12-4
clone_size: many
cdr3_length: 16
cdr3_nt: TGTGCCAGCAGTTTAGCCCTAGCGGGGGTGGGAAACATTCAGTACTTC
cdr3_aa: CASSLALAGVGNIQYF

d_call: -
j_call: TRBJ1-1
v_call: TRBV5-1
clone_size: -
cdr3_length: 13
cdr3_nt: TGCGCCAGCAGCTTGGCCGGGCAGGCTGAAGCTTTCTTT
cdr3_aa: CASSLAGQAEAFF

d_call: -
j_call: TRBJ2-1
v_call: TRBV3-1
clone_size: few
cdr3_length: 13
cdr3_nt: TGTGCCAGCAGCCAAGGCGGGGACAATGAGCAGTTCTTC
cdr3_aa: CASSQGGDNEQFF

d_call: -
j_call: TRBJ2-3
v_call: TRBV6-1
clone_size: -
cdr3_length: 13
cdr3_nt: TGTGCCAGCCGTATGGCCAGTGTTGATACGCAGTATTTT
cdr3_aa: CASRMASVDTQYF

d_call: -
j_call: TRBJ2-2
v_call: TRBV29-1
clone_size: few
cdr3_length: 13
cdr3_nt: TGCAGCGCAAAAAGGACGGTCGCCGGGGAGCTGTTTTTT
cdr3_aa: CSAKRTVAGELFF

d_call: TRBD1
j_call: TRBJ2-1
v_call: TRBV20-1
clone_size: many
cdr3_length: 14
cdr3_nt: TGCAGTGCTAGAGGTGGACAGGGGGCGGATGAGCAGTTCTTC
cdr3_aa: CSARGGQGADEQFF

d_call: TRBD1
j_call: TRBJ1-2
v_call: TRBV24-1
clone_size: few
cdr3_length: 14
cdr3_nt: TGTGCCACCAGTGCCGACGACAGGGGCTATGGCTACACCTTC
cdr3_aa: CATSADDRGYGYTF

d_call: TRBD2
j_call: TRBJ2-7
v_call: TRBV29-1
clone_size: -
cdr3_length: 11
cdr3_nt: TGCACCCTGTGGGGGGGCTACGAGCAGTACTTC
cdr3_aa: CTLWGGYEQYF

d_call: -
j_call: TRBJ2-5
v_call: TRBV6-5
clone_size: medium-sized
cdr3_length: 11
cdr3_nt: TGTGCCAGCAGTTACTCAGAGACCCAGTACTTC
cdr3_aa: CASSYSETQYF

d_call: TRBD2
j_call: TRBJ2-7
v_call: TRBV6-2/TRBV6-3
clone_size: -
cdr3_length: 17
cdr3_nt: TGTGCCAGCAGTACCATGATAATTAGCGGGCTCTCCTACGAGCAGTACTTC
cdr3_aa: CASSTMIISGLSYEQYF

d_call: -
j_call: TRBJ2-4
v_call: TRBV6-5
clone_size: many
cdr3_length: 14
cdr3_nt: TGTGCCAGCAGTCCCCGAGGGGCCAAAAACATTCAGTACTTC
cdr3_aa: CASSPRGAKNIQYF

d_call: TRBD1
j_call: TRBJ2-4
v_call: TRBV20-1
clone_size: many
cdr3_length: 12
cdr3_nt: TGCAGTGCTCCACGCGGGACAGGGGATCAGTACTTC
cdr3_aa: CSAPRGTGDQYF

d_call: -
j_call: TRBJ2-5
v_call: TRBV7-2
clone_size: many
cdr3_length: 14
cdr3_nt: TGTGCCAGCAGCTTATTCGGGGTCCAAGAGACCCAGTACTTC
cdr3_aa: CASSLFGVQETQYF

d_call: -
j_call: TRBJ2-3
v_call: TRBV30
clone_size: many
cdr3_length: 16
cdr3_nt: TGTGCCTGGAGTGTTGGCCGGGAGCGTAGGAAAGATACGCAGTATTTT
cdr3_aa: CAWSVGRERRKDTQYF